Following are 24 T cell receptor beta chains from one sample sequenced in a study of CD8 T cells in Susac syndrome. RNA in amounts of roughly 0.45 to 1 ug was reverse transcribed with random hexamers. TCRdb analysed the immunoSEQ multiplex PCR reads with MiXCR anew, one entry per CDR3 protein. The sample has about 300,000 distinct CDR3 sequences, approximately 85% seen once. The sequenced sample was CD8+ T cells from PBMCs. Receptors were obtained from a human donor with multiple sclerosis.

The chain joins TRBV19 to TRBJ2-3; possibly TRBD2 for D (6 bases). The V end was cut by 4 bases, the J end by 2 bases, with 19 bases between. The CDR3 length is 17 residues. The germline CDR1 and CDR2 sequences are LNHDA and SQIVND (reference sequence). The CDR3: CASSTPVEGGDTDTQYF. Written as DNA, the CDR3 is TGTGCCAGTAGTACTCCAGTAGAGGGAGGCGACACAGATACGCAGTATTTT.

This chain uses TRBV5-4 with TRBJ2-1, with 7 bases that match TRBD1. The V gene end was trimmed by 4 bases and the J gene end by 8 bases; junction bases not matched to a gene: 15. Per germline, CDR1 SGHNT and CDR2 YYREEE (reference sequence). The CDR3 runs 16 residues. This chain's CDR3 is CASSPSRTGLGDEQFF. The CDR3 nucleotides read TGTGCCAGCAGCCCCTCCCGGACAGGCCTAGGCGATGAGCAGTTCTTC.

The CDR3 loop reads CASSPGTALNIQYF. CDR3 sequence (DNA): TGTGCCAGCAGCCCTGGGACGGCGCTTAACATTCAGTACTTC. The rearrangement links TRBV7-9 to TRBJ2-4, with D perhaps given as TRBD1 or TRBD2 (5 bases each). Germline CDR1 reads SEHNR; CDR2 reads FQNEAQ (reference sequence). V lost 5 bases and J 7 bases, leaving 15 bases between the germline ends. This CDR3 is 14 amino acids long.

The chain combines TRBV20-1 with TRBJ2-7; D call uncertain. V lost 0 bases, J lost 2 bases, and 5 bases lay in between. The germline V gene encodes CDR1 DFQATT and CDR2 SNEGSKA (reference sequence). This CDR3 contains 12 residues. The CDR3 spells CSARETTYEQYF. DNA of the CDR3: TGCAGTGCTAGAGAGACGACCTACGAGCAGTACTTC.

This chain uses TRBV27 with TRBJ2-1; the match to TRBD2 covers 11 bases. With V trimmed by 6 bases and J by 9 bases, 10 bases remained unmatched. Germline loops: CDR1 MNHEY, CDR2 SMNVEV (reference sequence). The CDR3 totals 15 residues. The CDR3 spells CASSILAGASGEQFF. The CDR3, as DNA: TGTGCCAGCAGCATACTAGCGGGGGCTTCGGGTGAGCAGTTCTTC.

This chain joins TRBV12-3 or TRBV12-4 and TRBJ1-2; D ambiguous. The CDR3 has 13 residues. The germline V and J ends were trimmed by 3 bases and 8 bases, with 13 bases remaining between them. CDR3 bases: TGTGCCAGCAGTTTTGGTTCCCCCTTCGGCTACACCTTC. This codes for CASSFGSPFGYTF.

In nucleotides, the CDR3 is TGCAGTGCTCGGAGACCGGGACAGGGTCTTTATAGCAATCAGCCCCAGCATTTT. Its translation: CSARRPGQGLYSNQPQHF. The chain couples TRBV20-1 to TRBJ1-5, with TRBD1 matching 9 bases. The CDR3 covers 18 residues. After removal of 5 bases from V and 0 bases from J, the junction contained 14 bases not matched to a gene. Germline V gives CDR1 DFQATT, CDR2 SNEGSKA (reference sequence).

The chain couples TRBV12-3 or TRBV12-4 to TRBJ2-7; TRBD2 agrees at 10 bases. The CDR3 sequence is 17 residues long. The J segment lost 3 bases and the V segment lost 5 bases, leaving 13 bases of the junction unmatched. CDR3 in DNA: TGTGCCAGCAGTCTACAGTGGACTAGCGGTTACTTCTACGAGCAGTACTTC. Its translation is CASSLQWTSGYFYEQYF.

The rearrangement links TRBV27 to TRBJ1-4; maybe TRBD1 (6 bases). The CDR3 is 14 residues long. Trimming cost V 4 bases and J 8 bases, with 14 bases left between them. Looked up from germline, CDR1 is MNHEY and CDR2 is SMNVEV (reference sequence). The CDR3 DNA sequence: TGTGCCAGCAGTTCCCTGACAGGATTAGAAAAACTGTTTTTT. It translates to CASSSLTGLEKLFF.

The genes are TRBV7-9 and TRBJ2-4; D remains unclear. Trimming took off 1 base at V and 0 bases at J, with 16 bases between the two ends. The germline V gene has CDR1 SEHNR and CDR2 FQNEAQ (reference sequence). The CDR3 is made up of 18 amino acids. The CDR3 spells CASSLDIIGPQAKNIQYF. The CDR3 nucleotides are TGTGCCAGCAGCTTAGATATCATAGGGCCCCAAGCCAAAAACATTCAGTACTTC.

This chain uses TRBV9 with TRBJ2-2; TRBD1 matches at 10 bases. Per the germline V gene, CDR1 is SGDLS and CDR2 is YYNGEE. CDR3 length: 18 amino acids. The V and J ends lost 4 bases and 4 bases, in that order; junction bases with no gene match: 13. This CDR3 is CASSPKGTGQGGTGELFF. The DNA for the CDR3 is TGTGCCAGCAGCCCCAAAGGAACCGGACAGGGGGGCACCGGGGAGCTGTTTTTT.

The V gene is TRBV9, the J gene TRBJ1-4; 9 nucleotides line up with TRBD1. The V gene end was trimmed by 0 bases and the J gene end by 5 bases; junction bases not matched to a gene: 2. The germline V gene encodes CDR1 SGDLS and CDR2 YYNGEE. The CDR3 totals 15 residues. CDR3 sequence: CASSVVGTGNEKLFF. CDR3 nucleotide sequence: TGTGCCAGCAGCGTAGTAGGGACAGGGAATGAAAAACTGTTTTTT.

This clonotype was detected a few times. The V call is TRBV5-6, the J call TRBJ2-3; unclear D gene. Trimming stripped 0 bases from V and 2 bases from J, with 7 bases between. In germline, CDR1 is SGHDT, CDR2 YYEEEE. CDR3 length equals 14 residues. CDR3 in DNA: TGTGCCAGCAGCTTGGCAGGCCTCACAGATACGCAGTATTTT. Its protein is CASSLAGLTDTQYF.

V usage is TRBV28 and J usage is TRBJ2-7, with D uncertain. Germline-derived CDR1 and CDR2 are MDHEN and SYDVKM. The length of the CDR3 is 12 residues. V lost 6 bases to trimming and J lost 4 bases, with 10 bases between them. The CDR3 DNA sequence: TGTGCCAGCAGGGGCCTTAAGTACGAGCAGTACTTC. Translating it yields CASRGLKYEQYF. Filled out from reference TRBV28 and TRBJ2-7, the complete variable domain reads DVKVTQSSRYLVKRTGEKVFLECVQDMDHENMFWYRQDPGLGLRLIYFSYDVKMKEKGDIPEGYSVSREKKERFSLILESASTNQTSMYLCASRGLKYEQYFGPGTRLTVT.

The chain is built from TRBV9 and TRBJ2-3, with a tentative D call TRBD1 (6 bases). V was trimmed by 0 bases and J by 8 bases, leaving 7 bases between them. Germline CDR1 is SGDLS and CDR2 is YYNGEE. The CDR3 loop spans 12 amino acids. In DNA, the CDR3 is TGTGCCAGCAGCGTAGGAGGGGGTACGCAGTATTTT. Encoded protein: CASSVGGGTQYF. Looking up the rest from reference TRBV9 and TRBJ2-3 gives the full variable domain: DSGVTQTPKHLITATGQRVTLRCSPRSGDLSVYWYQQSLDQGLQFLIQYYNGEERAKGNILERFSAQQFPDLHSELNLSSLELGDSALYFCASSVGGGTQYFGPGTRLTVL.

The chain has TRBV19 and TRBJ2-1; D might be TRBD1 (6 bases). Germline loops: CDR1 LNHDA, CDR2 SQIVND (reference sequence). V dropped 9 bases and J dropped 8 bases, with 17 bases sitting between them. This CDR3 region has 13 residues. For the CDR3, the DNA is TGTGCCAGCACGACCTACAGGGACCATGAGCAGTTCTTC. This gives the protein CASTTYRDHEQFF.

The chain is built from TRBV19 and TRBJ2-7; D is perhaps TRBD1 (6 bases). The germline CDR1 and CDR2 sequences are LNHDA and SQIVND (reference sequence). Trimming pared 5 bases from V and 6 bases from J, leaving 17 bases between. The length of the CDR3 is 14 residues. The CDR3 nucleotides read TGTGCCAGTAGTGCCGGGACACTCTTCAGCGAGCAGTACTTC. Translated, it gives CASSAGTLFSEQYF.

The chain links TRBV7-6 to TRBJ2-7; no clear D. Germline V lookup: CDR1 SGHVS, CDR2 FNYEAQ. This CDR3 has 14 residues. Trimming pared 1 base from V and 1 base from J, leaving 8 bases between. Here the CDR3 reads CASSLGEGSYEQYF. The CDR3, as DNA: TGTGCCAGCAGCTTAGGCGAAGGGTCCTACGAGCAGTACTTC.

The chain employs TRBV5-1 and TRBJ2-3; D is perhaps TRBD1 or TRBD2 (6 bases each). The CDR3 is made up of 17 amino acids. Trimming left V 1 base short and J 3 bases short, with 18 bases between. The V gene's germline CDR1 is SGHRS and CDR2 YFSETQ. The CDR3 nucleotides read TGCGCCAGCAGCTTGTGGGGGGCCCGTGAAAGAACAGATACGCAGTATTTT. This sequence encodes CASSLWGARERTDTQYF.

CDR3: CASSSRTGAGYEQYF. CDR3 nucleotide sequence: TGTGCCAGCAGCTCTAGGACAGGGGCCGGCTACGAGCAGTACTTC. The chain links TRBV5-4 to TRBJ2-7; TRBD1 aligns across 9 bases. The CDR3 covers 15 residues. The V and J ends lost 3 bases and 3 bases, in that order; junction bases with no gene match: 7. Germline CDR1 and CDR2: SGHNT and YYREEE (reference sequence).

The CDR3 region is CASSPRGSSTGELFF. CDR3 coding DNA: TGTGCCAGCAGCCCCCGCGGCAGTTCTACCGGGGAGCTGTTTTTT. J is TRBJ2-2 and V is TRBV14; D call uncertain. From germline, CDR1 is SGHDN and CDR2 FVKESK. Trimming took 4 bases from V and 5 from J, leaving 14 bases between them. The CDR3 is 15 residues long.

The J gene is TRBJ2-5, the V gene TRBV7-3, with 7 nucleotides matching TRBD2. The length of the CDR3 is 13 residues. Germline V gene sequence: CDR1 SGHTA, CDR2 FQGTGA. Germline trimming cut 2 bases from V and 8 bases from J; bases unmatched to any gene: 5. CDR3 sequence reads: CASSLAGVGTQYF. The CDR3 bases are TGTGCCAGCAGCTTAGCGGGAGTCGGAACCCAGTACTTC. Filled out from reference TRBV7-3 and TRBJ2-5, the complete variable domain reads GAGVSQTPSNKVTEKGKYVELRCDPISGHTALYWYRQSLGQGPEFLIYFQGTGAADDSGLPNDRFFAVRPEGSVSTLKIQRTERGDSAVYLCASSLAGVGTQYFGPGTRLLVL.

The chain uses TRBV29-1 and TRBJ1-1; no reliable D call. Looked up from germline, CDR1 is SQVTM and CDR2 is ANQGSEA. The CDR3 runs 12 residues. V dropped 4 bases and J dropped 2 bases, with 8 bases sitting between them. The CDR3 nucleotides are TGCAGCGTTGTCCCAGTAAACACTGAAGCTTTCTTT. Amino acids: CSVVPVNTEAFF.

This clonotype occurred a few times. In nucleotides, the CDR3 is TGTGCCAGCAGTTTCTTCCACGAGCAGTACTTC. Translated: CASSFFHEQYF. The chain uses TRBV28 and TRBJ2-7; no clear D gene. The germline V gene has CDR1 MDHEN and CDR2 SYDVKM. This CDR3 contains 11 residues. The ends were cut back, 3 bases at V and 5 bases at J, with 5 bases in the middle.